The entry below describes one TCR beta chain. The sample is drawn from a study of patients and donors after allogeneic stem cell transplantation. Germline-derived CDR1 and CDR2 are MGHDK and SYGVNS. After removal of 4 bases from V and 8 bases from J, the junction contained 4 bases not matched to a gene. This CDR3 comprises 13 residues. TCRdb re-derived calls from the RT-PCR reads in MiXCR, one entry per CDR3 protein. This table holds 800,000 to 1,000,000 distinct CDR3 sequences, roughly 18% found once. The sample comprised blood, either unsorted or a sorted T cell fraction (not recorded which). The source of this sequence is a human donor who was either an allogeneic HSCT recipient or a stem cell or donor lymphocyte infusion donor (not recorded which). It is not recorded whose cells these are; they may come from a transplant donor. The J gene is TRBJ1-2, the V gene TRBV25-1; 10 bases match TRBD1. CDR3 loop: CASSADRGRGYTF. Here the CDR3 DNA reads TGTGCCAGCAGTGCCGACAGGGGGCGAGGCTACACCTTC.